This T cell receptor beta chain was identified during a study of OX40 agonist ivuxolimab in advanced cancers. The overall study: Dose-escalation patients had hepatocellular carcinoma, melanoma, renal cell or head and neck cancer.

The study, taken as a whole, reports: CD4+ T cells averaged fewer expanded clones than CD8+ T cells.

In the case of this clone: Antigen: not known.

V gave up 5 bases and J gave up 7 bases, with 15 bases separating them. This CDR3 is 14 amino acids long. Germline CDR1 SEHNR, CDR2 FQNEAQ (reference sequence). Assay: immunoSEQ multiplex PCR; the TCRdb copy retains only in-frame clones and omits some. The sample includes over 55,000 clones, 84% of them seen just once. The input for sequencing was CD4+ or CD8+ T cells sorted from blood, taken in a trial of the OX40 agonist ivuxolimab. The chain combines TRBV7-9 with TRBJ1-5; D is perhaps TRBD1 (6 bases). The sequence was collected from an adult with an advanced solid tumor such as melanoma, head and neck, liver or kidney cancer. CDR3 nucleotides: TGTGCCAGCAGCCAGAGGGAGGGGGGACAGCCCCAGCATTTT. Amino acid sequence: CASSQREGGQPQHF. Filled out from reference TRBV7-9 and TRBJ1-5, the complete variable domain reads DTGVSQNPRHKITKRGQNVTFRCDPISEHNRLYWYRQTLGQGPEFLTYFQNEAQLEKSRLLSDRFSAERPKGSFSTLEIQRTEQGDSAMYLCASSQREGGQPQHFGDGTRLSIL.